This TCR beta chain was retrieved from a study of early T cells in non-severe SARS-CoV-2 infection. Study-wide background: Alpha and beta chains were unpaired, from unsorted whole-blood bulk RNA.

Individual cDNA molecules each received unique molecular identifiers attached to them. TCRdb reprocessed the 5' RACE reads via MiXCR and lists one record per CDR3 protein. Found here are 65,000 to 85,000 distinct CDR3 sequences, less than 15% of them singletons; the top ten hold around 4.8%. For this clonotype: Antigen: not known.

Study observations and caveats: Clonotype matching in VDJdb favored anti-spike CD8 responses and did not capture private and CD4 specificities.

V was cut by 4 bases and J by 5 bases, with 7 bases left in between. From germline, CDR1 is SGDLS and CDR2 YYNGEE. The CDR3 covers 12 residues. This clonotype was obtained from an adult who was a healthcare worker with PCR-confirmed SARS-CoV-2 infection or an uninfected control (not recorded which). Sequencing was performed on whole blood. This sequence joins TRBV9 and TRBJ2-1; either TRBD1 or TRBD2 may supply D (5 bases each). The DNA of the CDR3 is TGTGCCAGCAGCAGAGGGGACAATGAGCAGTTCTTC. Amino acid sequence: CASSRGDNEQFF.